The 4 T cell receptor beta chains listed next were all sequenced from one sample in a study of T cell responses to AZD1222 COVID-19 vaccine. Profiling relied on immunoSEQ multiplex PCR, and the TCRdb table lists in-frame clones only, not all of them. The sample yields 160,000 or so clones, over 75% seen once. The specimen comprised peripheral blood, sampled on day 0 of AZD1222 vaccination. The receptor source for this set is an adult in good health.

This sequence joins TRBV5-1 and TRBJ1-2, with D unclear. CDR1 is SGHRS and CDR2 is YFSETQ in the germline V gene. The CDR3 has 13 amino acids. V lost 4 bases, J lost 2 bases, and 9 bases lay in between. In nucleotides, the CDR3 is TGCGCCAGCAGCCCGGAAATAAACTATGGCTACACCTTC. It codes for CASSPEINYGYTF.

The chain combines TRBV2 with TRBJ2-3; 7 nucleotides agree with TRBD1. The CDR3 sequence is 13 residues long. V gave up 3 bases and J gave up 5 bases; unmatched junction bases: 2. Germline CDR1 is SNHLY and CDR2 is FYNNEI. CDR3 coding DNA: TGTGCCAGCAGTGATAGGGGGCTAGATACGCAGTATTTT. Translated, it gives CASSDRGLDTQYF.

This chain uses TRBV6-2 or TRBV6-3 with TRBJ2-7, with D maybe TRBD2 (6 bases). CDR1 and CDR2 (germline): MNHEY, SVGEGT. V was cut by 1 base and J by 0 bases, with 10 bases left in between. CDR3 size: 15 residues. Here the CDR3 reads CASSYLREASYEQYF. CDR3 DNA: TGTGCCAGCAGTTACTTGAGGGAGGCCTCCTACGAGCAGTACTTC.

The CDR3 DNA is TGTGCCAGCAGCTTGTACCGAGCAACTAATGAAAAACTGTTTTTT. It is translated as CASSLYRATNEKLFF. The chain uses TRBV5-6 and TRBJ1-4; no firm D call. The length of the CDR3 is 15 residues. The germline gives CDR1 SGHDT, CDR2 YYEEEE. V was pared by 1 base and J by 0 bases, with 7 bases between.